This is a list of T cell receptor beta chains from one sample in a study of shared clonotypes between healthy human individuals. Some clones are missing from TCRdb's copy, which holds only in-frame ones; the method was immunoSEQ multiplex PCR. The sample holds around 750,000 clones, around two thirds seen once. Sequenced material: memory CD4+ T cells sorted from blood. These receptors all come from a woman aged 25 to 39 in good health. Both conserved end residues are part of each CDR3. A D gene is named only where the DNA matches it firmly. Clone size is given for some rows only: seen once, a few or many times, or a class if the clone is expanded.

TRBV28	once	.	TRBJ2-1	CASTLDAAVSYNEQFF	TGTGCCAGCACCCTTGACGCGGCAGTCTCCTACAATGAGCAGTTCTTC
TRBV4-2	.	.	TRBJ2-5	CASSDRFETQYF	TGTGCCAGCAGTGACAGGTTTGAGACCCAGTACTTC
TRBV11-2	.	TRBD2	TRBJ2-7	CASSLWAGGSYEQYF	TGTGCCAGCAGCTTATGGGCGGGAGGAAGCTACGAGCAGTACTTC
TRBV7-8	.	.	TRBJ2-5	CASSPSGQTQYF	TGTGCCAGCAGCCCTTCGGGGCAGACCCAGTACTTC
TRBV4-1	.	.	TRBJ1-2	CASSALGQRYGYTF	TGCGCCAGCAGCGCCCTCGGTCAGAGGTATGGCTACACCTTC
TRBV28	.	.	TRBJ2-7	CASTGHAGTYEQYF	TGTGCCAGCACTGGTCATGCAGGGACCTACGAGCAGTACTTC
TRBV6-1	.	.	TRBJ2-7	CASSEGGTPTSEQYF	TGTGCCAGCAGTGAAGGGGGGACACCGACTTCCGAGCAGTACTTC
TRBV6-6	.	.	TRBJ2-7	CASSYYHEQYF	TGTGCCAGCAGTTACTACCACGAGCAGTACTTC
TRBV25-1	.	.	TRBJ2-2	CASTALGELFF	TGTGCCAGCACGGCGCTCGGGGAGCTGTTTTTT
TRBV6-1	many	TRBD1	TRBJ1-4	CASSEAGTGTNEKLFF	TGTGCCAGCAGTGAAGCGGGGACAGGGACTAATGAAAAACTGTTTTTT
TRBV2	.	.	TRBJ2-6	CASTLDPSGANVLTF	TGTGCCAGCACCCTGGATCCCTCTGGGGCCAACGTCCTGACTTTC
TRBV6-1	once	.	TRBJ1-5	CASSGVAIRAGNQPQHF	TGTGCCAGCAGTGGGGTTGCGATCCGTGCGGGCAATCAGCCCCAGCATTTT
TRBV7-9	.	TRBD1	TRBJ2-7	CASSIGTGRYEQYF	TGTGCCAGCAGCATTGGGACAGGGCGCTACGAGCAGTACTTC
TRBV19	few	.	TRBJ2-7	CASSRDLGEWEQYF	TGTGCCAGTAGTAGGGATTTGGGCGAGTGGGAGCAGTACTTC
TRBV30	.	.	TRBJ1-1	CAWSVMYQGGAFF	TGTGCCTGGAGTGTCATGTATCAGGGAGGAGCTTTCTTT
TRBV27	.	TRBD1	TRBJ2-7	CASSSPMATGISSYEQYF	TGTGCCAGCAGTTCCCCAATGGCGACAGGGATTAGCTCCTACGAGCAGTACTTC
TRBV2	many	.	TRBJ2-1	CASASDNYNEQFF	TGTGCCAGCGCCTCGGACAATTACAATGAGCAGTTCTTC
TRBV10-1	.	TRBD2	TRBJ2-7	CASSGPGTSGRINEQYF	TGCGCCAGCAGTGGCCCCGGGACTAGCGGGAGAATCAACGAGCAGTACTTC
TRBV7-7	.	.	TRBJ2-1	CASSLSRGDNEQFF	TGTGCCAGCAGCTTATCCCGGGGTGACAATGAGCAGTTCTTC
TRBV19	.	TRBD2	TRBJ2-7	CASSTIAGVTYEQYF	TGTGCCAGTAGTACTATAGCGGGAGTAACCTACGAGCAGTACTTC
TRBV6-1	.	.	TRBJ2-7	CASRTTKGDRYEQYF	TGTGCCAGCAGAACCACGAAGGGGGACCGCTACGAGCAGTACTTC
TRBV19	.	.	TRBJ2-1	CASSYRYNEQFF	TGTGCCAGTAGTTACAGATACAATGAGCAGTTCTTC
TRBV4-1	.	.	TRBJ1-4	CASSQEGTTRNEKLFF	TGCGCCAGCAGCCAAGAGGGGACTACGAGGAATGAAAAACTGTTTTTT
TRBV27	many	TRBD1	TRBJ1-5	CASSSMDRRGYSNQPQHF	TGTGCCAGCAGTTCGATGGACAGGAGAGGGTATAGCAATCAGCCCCAGCATTTT
TRBV6-1	.	.	TRBJ1-2	CASSEYRTSYGYTF	TGTGCCAGCAGTGAATATAGGACAAGCTATGGCTACACCTTC
TRBV28	few	TRBD1	TRBJ2-1	CASNDRAGKDEQFF	TGTGCCAGTAACGACAGGGCGGGTAAGGATGAGCAGTTCTTC
TRBV15	.	.	TRBJ2-3	CATSNEGRATDTQYF	TGTGCCACCAGCAACGAGGGCAGGGCCACAGATACGCAGTATTTT
TRBV5-1	.	TRBD1	TRBJ2-7	CASSPNRGPYEQYF	TGCGCCAGCAGCCCCAACAGGGGCCCCTACGAGCAGTACTTC
TRBV18	.	TRBD1	TRBJ2-7	CASSQGQAYEQYF	TGTGCCAGCTCACAGGGACAGGCCTACGAGCAGTACTTC
TRBV21-1	.	.	TRBJ2-6	CASTPPTRTGTSGANVLTF	TGTGCCAGCACCCCTCCCACACGGACAGGGACTAGTGGGGCCAACGTCCTGACTTTC
TRBV9	.	.	TRBJ2-1	CASSPRGGEMDEQFF	TGTGCCAGCAGCCCCCGAGGGGGAGAGATGGATGAGCAGTTCTTC
TRBV19	.	TRBD1	TRBJ2-7	CASRPGGQDTYEQYF	TGTGCCAGTAGGCCTGGGGGACAGGATACCTACGAGCAGTACTTC
TRBV28	.	.	TRBJ2-3	CASSLSTLPTDTQYF	TGTGCCAGCAGTTTATCGACCCTACCAACTGATACGCAGTATTTT
TRBV15	few	.	TRBJ2-5	CATSRDGSPETQYF	TGTGCCACCAGCAGAGATGGCTCCCCGGAGACCCAGTACTTC
TRBV19	few	.	TRBJ2-5	CASSPGLQETQYF	TGTGCCAGTAGTCCGGGCCTGCAAGAGACCCAGTACTTC
TRBV6-1	.	TRBD1	TRBJ2-7	CASRQGWGTYEQYF	TGTGCCAGTCGACAGGGTTGGGGAACCTACGAGCAGTACTTC
TRBV7-9	.	.	TRBJ2-7	CASSLFLFGTKSSYEQYF	TGTGCCAGCAGCTTATTCCTCTTTGGGACAAAATCCTCCTACGAGCAGTACTTC
TRBV10-2	.	.	TRBJ2-4	CASTDSEAKNIQYF	TGCGCCAGCACCGATTCTGAAGCCAAAAACATTCAGTACTTC
TRBV2	.	TRBD2	TRBJ2-3	CASGAGASTDTQYF	TGTGCCAGCGGGGCGGGAGCTAGCACAGATACGCAGTATTTT
TRBV6-5	.	TRBD2	TRBJ2-7	CATGRAREAYEQYF	TGTGCCACAGGACGGGCGCGGGAGGCTTACGAGCAGTACTTC
TRBV27	.	TRBD2	TRBJ2-7	CASLLRGGFWAGGPYEQYF	TGTGCTAGCTTACTAAGGGGGGGCTTCTGGGCGGGAGGGCCCTACGAGCAGTACTTC
TRBV7-6	.	TRBD1	TRBJ2-5	CASSSGTEETQYF	TGTGCCAGCAGCTCCGGGACAGAAGAGACCCAGTACTTC
TRBV7-9	few	.	TRBJ1-4	CASSLEVVNEKLFF	TGTGCCAGCAGCTTAGAGGTCGTTAATGAAAAACTGTTTTTT
TRBV19	.	.	TRBJ1-1	CASSISQRNTEAFF	TGTGCCAGTAGTATTTCGCAGAGGAACACTGAAGCTTTCTTT
TRBV28	.	TRBD2	TRBJ2-2	CASGTSGRAHTGELFF	TGTGCCAGCGGGACTAGCGGGAGGGCTCACACCGGGGAGCTGTTTTTT
TRBV5-1	.	TRBD2	TRBJ2-3	CASSLAGTSGITDTQYF	TGCGCCAGCAGCTTGGCGGGGACTAGCGGGATCACAGATACGCAGTATTTT
TRBV28	.	.	TRBJ2-7	CASSSQPGRDTQSQEQYF	TGTGCCAGCAGTTCCCAACCCGGTCGGGACACCCAAAGCCAAGAGCAGTACTTC
TRBV11-2	.	TRBD2	TRBJ2-3	CASSEGTRDTQYF	TGTGCCAGCAGCGAAGGGACTAGAGATACGCAGTATTTT
TRBV5-1	.	.	TRBJ1-1	CASSLSTAENTEAFF	TGCGCCAGCAGCTTATCGACGGCGGAGAACACTGAAGCTTTCTTT
TRBV7-9	few	.	TRBJ2-3	CASSLVASADTQYF	TGTGCCAGCAGCTTAGTAGCCAGCGCAGATACGCAGTATTTT
TRBV5-1	.	.	TRBJ2-5	CASSLGNSGGEETQYF	TGCGCCAGCAGCTTAGGGAACTCTGGGGGTGAAGAGACCCAGTACTTC
TRBV29-1	.	.	TRBJ2-3	CSVVGGDTDTQYF	TGCAGCGTCGTAGGCGGGGACACAGATACGCAGTATTTT
TRBV5-1	.	.	TRBJ1-5	CASSLAGHKEQPQHF	TGCGCCAGCAGCTTGGCTGGGCACAAAGAGCAGCCCCAGCATTTT
TRBV5-1	few	.	TRBJ1-1	CASRQGAENTEAFF	TGCGCCAGCAGACAGGGCGCGGAGAACACTGAAGCTTTCTTT
TRBV5-6	.	.	TRBJ1-1	CASSSIPRSGELTEAFF	TGTGCCAGCAGCTCCATCCCCAGATCAGGGGAGCTCACTGAAGCTTTCTTT
TRBV28	.	.	TRBJ1-2	CASGPHGAHYGYTF	TGTGCCAGCGGCCCCCACGGAGCACACTATGGCTACACCTTC
TRBV27	.	.	TRBJ2-7	CASSLEAFFPSEQYF	TGTGCCAGCAGTTTAGAAGCGTTTTTCCCCTCCGAGCAGTACTTC
TRBV11-3	.	.	TRBJ2-1	CASSLGRGRGNEQFF	TGTGCCAGCAGCTTAGGACGGGGGAGAGGCAATGAGCAGTTCTTC
TRBV28	.	TRBD1	TRBJ1-5	CASSAWTGGKNQPQHF	TGTGCCAGCAGTGCGTGGACAGGGGGAAAAAATCAGCCCCAGCATTTT